The rows below give T cell receptor beta chains drawn from one sample of a study of T cell changes during pregnancy in multiple sclerosis. Sequencing used immunoSEQ multiplex PCR; TCRdb keeps in-frame clones, though not all of them. The sample gives 40,000 to 50,000 clones, about 88% of which show up once; roughly 1.2% is in the top ten. The sample consisted of CD4+ T cells from peripheral blood mononuclear cells, taken in the first trimester of pregnancy. Receptors were obtained from a female donor with multiple sclerosis, enrolled in a pregnancy study. Each CDR3 is given with its conserved first and last residue. The D gene is left open where the match is weak. Size is stated for part of the rows, as once, few or many counts, or as a class when the clone is expanded.

size: once; J: TRBJ2-5; V: TRBV13; D: NA; CDR3: CASSLTGGIGREGRETQYF; DNA: TGTGCCAGCAGCTTGACAGGGGGCATTGGGCGGGAGGGCCGCGAGACCCAGTACTTC
size: NA; J: TRBJ1-5; V: TRBV28; D: TRBD1; CDR3: CASSLGQSNQPQHF; DNA: TGTGCCAGCAGCCTGGGACAGAGCAATCAGCCCCAGCATTTT
size: NA; J: TRBJ2-5; V: TRBV2; D: TRBD2; CDR3: CASSATSGRGETQYF; DNA: TGTGCCAGCAGTGCCACTAGCGGGAGGGGGGAGACCCAGTACTTC
size: NA; J: TRBJ1-5; V: TRBV29-1; D: NA; CDR3: CSVSQGAQPQHF; DNA: TGCAGCGTCTCTCAGGGTGCTCAGCCCCAGCATTTT
size: NA; J: TRBJ1-2; V: TRBV7-8; D: TRBD1; CDR3: CASSLEDRGGVYGYTF; DNA: TGTGCCAGCAGCTTAGAGGACAGGGGAGGGGTTTATGGCTACACCTTC
size: once; J: TRBJ1-3; V: TRBV7-9; D: NA; CDR3: CASSLAWETVTFKTIYF; DNA: TGTGCCAGCAGCTTAGCGTGGGAGACGGTCACCTTTAAGACCATATATTTT
size: few; J: TRBJ2-2; V: TRBV11-2; D: TRBD2; CDR3: CASQGTSGTGELFF; DNA: TGTGCCAGCCAAGGGACTAGCGGGACCGGGGAGCTGTTTTTT
size: NA; J: TRBJ2-2; V: TRBV18; D: TRBD1; CDR3: CASSPPGTANTGELFF; DNA: TGTGCCAGCTCACCCCCCGGGACAGCGAACACCGGGGAGCTGTTTTTT
size: NA; J: TRBJ2-5; V: TRBV6-1; D: TRBD1; CDR3: CASVRTGVWETQYF; DNA: TGTGCCAGCGTGAGGACAGGGGTTTGGGAGACCCAGTACTTC
size: NA; J: TRBJ1-2; V: TRBV5-1; D: NA; CDR3: CASSLAQELYGYTF; DNA: TGCGCCAGCAGCTTGGCACAGGAGCTCTATGGCTACACCTTC
size: once; J: TRBJ1-4; V: TRBV4-1; D: NA; CDR3: CASSPRLIATNEKLFF; DNA: TGCGCCAGCAGCCCCAGGTTAATTGCAACTAATGAAAAACTGTTTTTT
size: NA; J: TRBJ2-7; V: TRBV5-1; D: TRBD2; CDR3: CASSSGLAGGNYEQYF; DNA: TGCGCCAGCAGCTCAGGACTAGCGGGGGGGAACTACGAGCAGTACTTC
size: NA; J: TRBJ1-2; V: TRBV7-2; D: NA; CDR3: CASSLAGGGAWHGYTF; DNA: TGTGCCAGCAGCTTAGCCGGCGGCGGGGCTTGGCATGGCTACACCTTC
size: NA; J: TRBJ2-3; V: TRBV20-1; D: NA; CDR3: CSARLISQRYF; DNA: TGCAGTGCTAGACTTATCTCACAAAGGTATTTT
size: NA; J: TRBJ1-4; V: TRBV28; D: TRBD1; CDR3: CASSTGGLGEKLFF; DNA: TGTGCCAGCAGTACAGGGGGTCTGGGGGAAAAACTGTTTTTT
size: NA; J: TRBJ2-7; V: TRBV27; D: TRBD2; CDR3: CASSPARSSGIYEQYF; DNA: TGTGCCAGCAGCCCTGCGCGCTCTAGCGGGATCTACGAGCAGTACTTC
size: NA; J: TRBJ1-4; V: TRBV5-4; D: TRBD1; CDR3: CASSWGQGSEKLFF; DNA: TGTGCCAGCAGCTGGGGACAGGGGAGTGAAAAACTGTTTTTT
size: NA; J: TRBJ1-1; V: TRBV5-4; D: NA; CDR3: CASSLVAGANTEAFF; DNA: TGTGCCAGCAGCTTGGTGGCAGGGGCGAACACTGAAGCTTTCTTT
size: once; J: TRBJ1-3; V: TRBV9; D: NA; CDR3: CASSPLQGFHSGNTIYF; DNA: TGTGCCAGCAGCCCTTTACAGGGTTTCCACTCTGGAAACACCATATATTTT
size: NA; J: TRBJ2-5; V: TRBV4-2; D: TRBD2; CDR3: CASSQESSGRGETQYF; DNA: TGTGCCAGCAGCCAAGAATCGAGCGGGAGAGGGGAGACCCAGTACTTC
size: NA; J: TRBJ2-7; V: TRBV20-1; D: NA; CDR3: CSASGGDEQYF; DNA: TGCAGTGCTAGTGGCGGAGACGAGCAGTACTTC
size: NA; J: TRBJ2-7; V: TRBV5-6; D: NA; CDR3: CASSLRGYEQYF; DNA: TGTGCCAGCAGCTTGCGGGGCTACGAGCAGTACTTC
size: NA; J: TRBJ2-2; V: TRBV30; D: TRBD1; CDR3: CAWSDLGTGNTGELFF; DNA: TGTGCCTGGAGTGATTTAGGGACAGGTAACACCGGGGAGCTGTTTTTT
size: once; J: TRBJ2-7; V: TRBV9; D: TRBD1; CDR3: CASSAGTAPYEQYF; DNA: TGTGCCAGCAGCGCTGGGACAGCCCCCTACGAGCAGTACTTC
size: NA; J: TRBJ2-5; V: TRBV19; D: NA; CDR3: CASSISRSPSQETQYF; DNA: TGTGCCAGTAGTATAAGCCGTTCCCCCTCCCAAGAGACCCAGTACTTC
size: NA; J: TRBJ1-5; V: TRBV5-8; D: NA; CDR3: CASSFGGYSNQPQHF; DNA: TGTGCCAGCAGCTTCGGGGGTTATAGCAATCAGCCCCAGCATTTT
size: NA; J: TRBJ2-3; V: TRBV5-1; D: NA; CDR3: CASSLGFRDIRTDTQYF; DNA: TGCGCCAGCAGCTTGGGTTTCCGGGACATCCGCACAGATACGCAGTATTTT
size: once; J: TRBJ2-7; V: TRBV6-5; D: TRBD2; CDR3: CASISASGYEQYF; DNA: TGTGCCAGCATTTCGGCTAGCGGGTACGAGCAGTACTTC
size: NA; J: TRBJ2-2; V: TRBV2; D: NA; CDR3: CASSEEGSGFTGELFF; DNA: TGTGCCAGCAGTGAAGAGGGGTCAGGGTTCACCGGGGAGCTGTTTTTT
size: NA; J: TRBJ2-7; V: TRBV18; D: TRBD2; CDR3: CASSIGLAGVREQYF; DNA: TGTGCCAGCTCAATTGGACTAGCGGGAGTGCGTGAGCAGTACTTC
size: NA; J: TRBJ2-7; V: TRBV2; D: TRBD1; CDR3: CASRGGASYEQYF; DNA: TGTGCCAGCCGAGGGGGCGCAAGCTACGAGCAGTACTTC
size: NA; J: TRBJ2-4; V: TRBV28; D: TRBD2; CDR3: CASSLSGLAGVKNIQYF; DNA: TGTGCCAGCAGTCTCTCAGGACTAGCGGGAGTCAAAAACATTCAGTACTTC
size: NA; J: TRBJ2-3; V: TRBV2; D: TRBD2; CDR3: CASASFGLAEDTDTQYF; DNA: TGTGCCAGCGCCTCCTTCGGACTAGCGGAAGACACAGATACGCAGTATTTT
size: NA; J: TRBJ1-2; V: TRBV10-3; D: TRBD1; CDR3: CAIRTGEYYGYTF; DNA: TGTGCCATCCGGACAGGGGAATACTATGGCTACACCTTC
size: NA; J: TRBJ1-5; V: TRBV6-1; D: NA; CDR3: CASTKGGVNQPQHF; DNA: TGTGCCAGCACCAAAGGAGGAGTAAATCAGCCCCAGCATTTT
size: NA; J: TRBJ2-5; V: TRBV9; D: NA; CDR3: CASSVGGIQETQYF; DNA: TGTGCCAGCAGCGTAGGAGGGATACAAGAGACCCAGTACTTC
size: NA; J: TRBJ2-3; V: TRBV7-9; D: NA; CDR3: CASSLGDFEVDTQYF; DNA: TGTGCCAGCAGCTTAGGGGACTTCGAGGTAGATACGCAGTATTTT
size: NA; J: TRBJ1-1; V: TRBV7-9; D: TRBD1; CDR3: CASSLGVGQVNTEAFF; DNA: TGTGCCAGCAGCTTAGGCGTTGGACAGGTGAACACTGAAGCTTTCTTT
size: once; J: TRBJ2-2; V: TRBV10-3; D: TRBD1; CDR3: CATTGTGGTGELFF; DNA: TGTGCCACTACCGGGACAGGGGGCACCGGGGAGCTGTTTTTT
size: NA; J: TRBJ2-1; V: TRBV2; D: TRBD2; CDR3: CASMAGDIRSEQFF; DNA: TGTGCCAGCATGGCGGGAGACATTCGGAGTGAGCAGTTCTTC
size: NA; J: TRBJ1-2; V: TRBV5-1; D: NA; CDR3: CASSLGGDRPNYGYTF; DNA: TGCGCCAGCAGCTTGGGAGGTGACAGGCCTAACTATGGCTACACCTTC
size: once; J: TRBJ2-5; V: TRBV10-3; D: TRBD2; CDR3: CAISESAVDGREQVQETQYF; DNA: TGTGCCATCAGTGAGTCGGCGGTCGATGGGCGGGAGCAGGTACAAGAGACCCAGTACTTC
size: NA; J: TRBJ2-5; V: TRBV5-1; D: TRBD2; CDR3: CASSPIGGGQETQYF; DNA: TGCGCCAGCAGCCCCATCGGCGGGGGGCAAGAGACCCAGTACTTC
size: once; J: TRBJ2-7; V: TRBV10-3; D: NA; CDR3: CAISGARRGSEQYF; DNA: TGTGCCATCAGTGGGGCAAGGAGGGGTAGCGAGCAGTACTTC
size: NA; J: TRBJ2-3; V: TRBV10-3; D: NA; CDR3: CATASGLNTDTQYF; DNA: TGTGCCACGGCCAGCGGACTGAACACAGATACGCAGTATTTT
size: once; J: TRBJ1-1; V: TRBV18; D: TRBD1; CDR3: CASSPPTYRGPNTEAFF; DNA: TGTGCCAGCTCACCACCGACTTACAGGGGGCCTAACACTGAAGCTTTCTTT
size: NA; J: TRBJ2-5; V: TRBV9; D: TRBD2; CDR3: CASSDWLPSGSRVETQYF; DNA: TGTGCCAGCAGCGATTGGCTGCCTAGCGGGAGTCGTGTGGAGACCCAGTACTTC
size: NA; J: TRBJ1-1; V: TRBV19; D: TRBD1; CDR3: CASREDRDGLEAFF; DNA: TGTGCCAGTAGGGAGGACAGGGATGGACTTGAAGCTTTCTTT
size: NA; J: TRBJ2-3; V: TRBV7-3; D: TRBD2; CDR3: CASSLQAGGGTDTQYF; DNA: TGTGCCAGCAGCTTACAAGCGGGAGGGGGCACAGATACGCAGTATTTT
size: NA; J: TRBJ2-7; V: TRBV6-5; D: NA; CDR3: CASSYRGQTYEQYF; DNA: TGTGCCAGCAGTTACAGAGGACAGACCTACGAGCAGTACTTC
size: few; J: TRBJ2-2; V: TRBV7-9; D: TRBD2; CDR3: CASSLTREAGELFF; DNA: TGTGCCAGCAGCTTAACGCGGGAGGCCGGGGAGCTGTTTTTT
size: NA; J: TRBJ2-7; V: TRBV10-2; D: NA; CDR3: CASSDVVEAYEQYF; DNA: TGCGCCAGCAGTGACGTCGTAGAGGCCTACGAGCAGTACTTC
size: NA; J: TRBJ1-2; V: TRBV5-6; D: NA; CDR3: CASSLRNQAAYGYTF; DNA: TGTGCCAGCAGCTTGAGAAACCAGGCAGCCTATGGCTACACCTTC
size: NA; J: TRBJ1-3; V: TRBV5-4; D: TRBD1; CDR3: CASSVTTGTSAGNTIYF; DNA: TGTGCCAGCAGCGTCACGACAGGGACTAGTGCTGGAAACACCATATATTTT
size: NA; J: TRBJ2-5; V: TRBV7-9; D: NA; CDR3: CASSLEGVGFQTQYF; DNA: TGTGCCAGCAGCTTAGAAGGGGTGGGGTTTCAGACCCAGTACTTC
size: NA; J: TRBJ1-1; V: TRBV18; D: TRBD1; CDR3: CASSQGQGAMVAFF; DNA: TGTGCCAGCTCACAGGGACAGGGGGCGATGGTCGCTTTCTTT
size: NA; J: TRBJ1-5; V: TRBV6-1; D: NA; CDR3: CASSEFGVSNQPQHF; DNA: TGTGCCAGCAGTGAATTCGGGGTTAGCAATCAGCCCCAGCATTTT